The 22 T cell receptor beta chains listed next were all sequenced from one sample in a study of PD-1 blockade in classical Hodgkin lymphoma. All trial patients relapsed after autologous stem cell transplantation. TCRdb's copy holds only in-frame clones and misses some; the assay was immunoSEQ multiplex PCR. Of roughly 14,000 clones in the sample, under 80% were seen once. The source was peripheral blood mononuclear cells (PBMCs), collected before the second cycle of nivolumab. The receptors originated from a human donor with classical Hodgkin lymphoma.

This clone has just one count. The chain employs TRBV7-9 and TRBJ2-1, with a possible D match to TRBD1 (6 bases). Trimming pared 8 bases from V and 3 bases from J, leaving 17 bases between. The CDR3 extends over 15 amino acids. The germline V gene has CDR1 SEHNR and CDR2 FQNEAQ (reference sequence). CDR3 sequence (DNA): TGTGCCAGCTGTTCCGGGACATGGGGCTACAATGAGCAGTTCTTC. Amino acid sequence: CASCSGTWGYNEQFF.

The CDR3 reads CSVVSSGNTIYF. The CDR3 region has the DNA TGCAGCGTTGTCAGCTCTGGAAACACCATATATTTT. This chain links TRBV29-1 with TRBJ1-3; no clear D. Trimming stripped 4 bases from V and 0 bases from J, with 4 bases between. Germline assignment: CDR1 SQVTM and CDR2 ANQGSEA. The CDR3 totals 12 residues.

The chain joins TRBV7-9 to TRBJ1-4; TRBD1 might be the D (5 bases). This CDR3 comprises 15 residues. The germline V gene has CDR1 SEHNR and CDR2 FQNEAQ (reference sequence). V was shortened by 7 bases and J by 7 bases, with 19 bases between the two germline ends. CDR3 sequence reads: CASTPRGVSGEKLFF. The CDR3 DNA is TGTGCCAGCACCCCGAGAGGGGTTTCGGGTGAAAAACTGTTTTTT. Variable domain in full (rest from reference TRBV7-9 and TRBJ1-4): DTGVSQNPRHKITKRGQNVTFRCDPISEHNRLYWYRQTLGQGPEFLTYFQNEAQLEKSRLLSDRFSAERPKGSFSTLEIQRTEQGDSAMYLCASTPRGVSGEKLFFGSGTQLSVL.

The chain is built from TRBV9 and TRBJ1-2; TRBD1 aligns across 7 bases. V lost 0 bases to trimming and J lost 8 bases; unmatched junction nucleotides: 4. This CDR3 has 13 residues. Germline-derived CDR1 and CDR2 are SGDLS and YYNGEE. CDR3 DNA sequence: TGTGCCAGCAGCGTAGGACAGGGAGGCGGCTACACCTTC. Encoded protein: CASSVGQGGGYTF.

This clone occurred once. V is TRBV7-2 and J is TRBJ2-7; 9 nucleotides align to TRBD1. CDR1 and CDR2 from the germline V gene are SGHTA and FQGNSA. V lost 5 bases to trimming and J lost 4 bases; unmatched junction nucleotides: 9. This CDR3 region has 15 residues. The CDR3 region is CASSATPGQGYEQYF. The CDR3 DNA follows: TGTGCCAGCAGCGCAACCCCGGGACAGGGTTACGAGCAGTACTTC. Complete variable domain (other parts from reference TRBV7-2 and TRBJ2-7): GAGVSQSPSNKVTEKGKDVELRCDPISGHTALYWYRQSLGQGLEFLIYFQGNSAPDKSGLPSDRFSAERTGGSVSTLTIQRTQQEDSAVYLCASSATPGQGYEQYFGPGTRLTVT.

The chain links TRBV7-2 to TRBJ2-3; D remains ambiguous. Germline-derived CDR1 and CDR2 are SGHTA and FQGNSA. CDR3 size: 15 residues. V lost 5 bases and J 2 bases, leaving 14 bases between the germline ends. The CDR3 region has the DNA TGTGCCAGCAGCCCCCGCAGGCTTATCACAGATACGCAGTATTTT. Amino acids: CASSPRRLITDTQYF. Full variable domain (outside the CDR3, taken from reference TRBV7-2 and TRBJ2-3): GAGVSQSPSNKVTEKGKDVELRCDPISGHTALYWYRQSLGQGLEFLIYFQGNSAPDKSGLPSDRFSAERTGGSVSTLTIQRTQQEDSAVYLCASSPRRLITDTQYFGPGTRLTVL.

The rearrangement uses TRBV2 and TRBJ1-5, with D possibly being TRBD1 (5 bases). The germline V gene encodes CDR1 SNHLY and CDR2 FYNNEI. V dropped 5 bases and J dropped 0 bases, with 11 bases sitting between them. The CDR3 runs 15 residues. The CDR3 DNA reads as TGTGCCAGCAGTTTGGGGACTTATAGCAATCAGCCCCAGCATTTT. Translation gives CASSLGTYSNQPQHF.

There are a few counts of this clone. This chain joins TRBV5-6 and TRBJ2-5; D ambiguous. V lost 0 bases, J lost 3 bases, and 6 bases lay in between. Germline V gene lookup returns CDR1 SGHDT and CDR2 YYEEEE. The CDR3 spans 13 residues. DNA for the CDR3: TGTGCCAGCAGCTTGGGTGGAAAAGAGACCCAGTACTTC. Encoded protein: CASSLGGKETQYF.

The CDR3 is CASSEEGRAFF. CDR3 bases: TGTGCCAGCAGTGAGGAGGGGCGGGCTTTCTTT. The chain recombines TRBV2 with TRBJ1-1; possibly TRBD1 for D (5 bases). This CDR3 spans 11 amino acids. Trimming took off 3 bases at V and 11 bases at J, with 10 bases between the two ends. Germline V lookup: CDR1 SNHLY, CDR2 FYNNEI. Looking up the rest from reference TRBV2 and TRBJ1-1 gives the full variable domain: EPEVTQTPSHQVTQMGQEVILRCVPISNHLYFYWYRQILGQKVEFLVSFYNNEISEKSEIFDDQFSVERPDGSNFTLKIRSTKLEDSAMYFCASSEEGRAFFGQGTRLTVV.

V gene TRBV21-1 combines with J gene TRBJ2-7; the table's D call, TRBD1, has no DNA check behind it. TRBV21-1 is a pseudogene locus. CDR3 length: 14 residues. Here the CDR3 DNA reads TGTGCAGACAGAGCAGCGGGGACAGGGAACGAGCAGTACTTC. It yields the protein CADRAAGTGNEQYF.

This chain joins TRBV10-3 and TRBJ2-2; D is ambiguous. There are 14 residues in the CDR3. With 4 bases removed from V and 1 base from J, the gap between germline ends came to 7 bases. Germline V gene data show CDR1 as ENHRY and CDR2 as SYGVKD. The CDR3 spells CAISARENTGELFF. For the CDR3, the DNA is TGTGCCATCAGTGCTAGGGAGAACACCGGGGAGCTGTTTTTT.

This chain connects TRBV18 to TRBJ2-2; 11 bases are a match to TRBD1. The CDR3 consists of 16 residues. The ends lost 1 base at V and 4 bases at J; junction bases unmatched: 2. Germline V gives CDR1 KGHSH, CDR2 LQKENI. CDR3 in amino acids: CASSPRGTGGTGELFF. The CDR3 region has the DNA TGTGCCAGCTCACCACGCGGGACAGGGGGCACCGGGGAGCTGTTTTTT.

The J gene is TRBJ2-7, the V gene TRBV6-6; TRBD2 matches 7 bases. Germline V gene lookup returns CDR1 MNHNY and CDR2 SVGAGI (reference sequence). V lost 8 bases, J lost 4 bases, and 8 bases stayed unmatched. This CDR3 comprises 13 residues. The CDR3 DNA follows: TGTGCCAGCTCTCCGTGGGGGGGGTACGAGCAGTACTTC. Its protein is CASSPWGGYEQYF.

The CDR3 here is CASSRDTFSGNTIYF. The DNA of the CDR3 is TGTGCCAGCTCACGGGACACGTTCTCTGGAAACACCATATATTTT. This chain uses TRBV18 with TRBJ1-3, with TRBD1 as a possible D gene (6 bases). CDR3 length: 15 amino acids. The V gene lost 4 bases and the J gene lost 0 bases, with 10 bases spanning the gap. Germline loops: CDR1 KGHSH, CDR2 LQKENI.

The chain combines TRBV11-2 with TRBJ2-1; no clear D gene. Trimming left V 10 bases short and J 0 bases short, with 16 bases between. The CDR3 loop spans 15 amino acids. Germline CDR1 and CDR2: SGHAT and FQNNGV. Here the CDR3 reads CATSPNWDSYNEQFF. The CDR3, as DNA: TGTGCCACTTCACCCAATTGGGACTCCTACAATGAGCAGTTCTTC.

V and J are TRBV29-1 and TRBJ1-1; 7 positions agree with TRBD1. J gave up 1 base and V 7 bases, and 6 bases lay outside the gene matches. CDR1 and CDR2 from the germline V gene are SQVTM and ANQGSEA. The CDR3 sequence is 13 residues long. In nucleotides, the CDR3 is TGCAGCGCCAGGGGGGGCGGGAACACTGAAGCTTTCTTT. Translated: CSARGGGNTEAFF.

In nucleotides, the CDR3 is TGTGCCAGCAGGAGTGGAGGGGGCGAGAGCAATCAGCCCCAGCATTTT. It encodes CASRSGGGESNQPQHF. V gene TRBV28 combines with J gene TRBJ1-5, with TRBD1 matching 7 bases. The length of the CDR3 is 16 residues. V lost 6 bases, J lost 1 base, and 9 bases stayed unmatched. Germline CDR1 and CDR2: MDHEN and SYDVKM. The full variable domain, completed using reference TRBV28 and TRBJ1-5, is DVKVTQSSRYLVKRTGEKVFLECVQDMDHENMFWYRQDPGLGLRLIYFSYDVKMKEKGDIPEGYSVSREKKERFSLILESASTNQTSMYLCASRSGGGESNQPQHFGDGTRLSIL.

This clone was recorded a few times. J is TRBJ2-1 and V is TRBV2, with D maybe TRBD2 (6 bases). Germline CDR1 and CDR2: SNHLY and FYNNEI. The CDR3 sequence is 17 residues long. Trimming took 2 bases from V and 4 from J, leaving 18 bases between them. Here the CDR3 DNA reads TGTGCCAGCAGTGAAAAGGTTCGACTAGGACCTTACAATGAGCAGTTCTTC. Translating it yields CASSEKVRLGPYNEQFF.

The chain has TRBV4-3 and TRBJ2-1; 8 positions agree with TRBD2. This CDR3 comprises 14 residues. In germline, CDR1 is LGHNA, CDR2 YSLEER. V gave up 4 bases and J gave up 2 bases; unmatched junction bases: 1. CDR3 amino acids: CASSRGGPYNEQFF. The CDR3 DNA follows: TGCGCCAGCAGCCGCGGGGGGCCCTACAATGAGCAGTTCTTC.

DNA of the CDR3: TGTGCCAGCTCACGTGGGGGGCTCAGGCCAGATACGCAGTATTTT. As protein: CASSRGGLRPDTQYF. V is TRBV18 and J is TRBJ2-3; D is possibly TRBD1 or TRBD2 (6 bases each). The length of the CDR3 is 15 residues. CDR1 and CDR2 from the germline V gene are KGHSH and LQKENI. V was clipped by 4 bases and J by 4 bases, with 15 bases between them.

V usage is TRBV6-5 and J usage is TRBJ1-2; TRBD1 might be the D (5 bases). This CDR3 spans 14 amino acids. Trimming stripped 0 bases from V and 8 bases from J, with 13 bases between. Germline V gene lookup returns CDR1 MNHEY and CDR2 SVGAGI. Written as DNA, the CDR3 is TGTGCCAGCAGTTACTCCCTCAGGGTGTACGGCTACACCTTC. Its translation: CASSYSLRVYGYTF.

The chain couples TRBV4-3 to TRBJ1-1; D ambiguous. V gave up 0 bases and J gave up 1 base, with 6 bases separating them. CDR1 and CDR2 from the germline V gene are LGHNA and YSLEER. The CDR3 totals 14 residues. The CDR3 DNA reads as TGCGCCAGCAGCCAAGATTGGGGGAACACTGAAGCTTTCTTT. Amino acid sequence: CASSQDWGNTEAFF.